Sequencing of this TCR beta chain was carried out in a study of blood T cell repertoires in COVID-19. Background on the study: Collection of acute and convalescent COVID-19 samples took place in the United States, Italy and Spain.

This table comes from immunoSEQ multiplex PCR, and its TCRdb copy is limited to in-frame clones, with some not included. The repertoire holds 200,000 to 250,000 clones, with about 85% as singletons. Participants spanned ages roughly 18 to 90 years and resided in roughly 22 US areas. V shed 7 bases, J shed 2 bases, and the junction held 9 bases outside the gene matches. The CDR3 runs 15 residues. The germline V gene encodes CDR1 SGHAT and CDR2 FQNNGV. The source material was PBMCs or T cells enriched from blood (not recorded which). The receptor's source is a woman under 40 who had recovered from COVID-19. The V and J genes are TRBV11-2 and TRBJ2-7, with 9 bases lining up with TRBD2. Here the CDR3 reads CASKPTSGLPYEQYF. The CDR3, as DNA: TGTGCCAGCAAGCCGACTAGCGGTCTTCCCTACGAGCAGTACTTC.